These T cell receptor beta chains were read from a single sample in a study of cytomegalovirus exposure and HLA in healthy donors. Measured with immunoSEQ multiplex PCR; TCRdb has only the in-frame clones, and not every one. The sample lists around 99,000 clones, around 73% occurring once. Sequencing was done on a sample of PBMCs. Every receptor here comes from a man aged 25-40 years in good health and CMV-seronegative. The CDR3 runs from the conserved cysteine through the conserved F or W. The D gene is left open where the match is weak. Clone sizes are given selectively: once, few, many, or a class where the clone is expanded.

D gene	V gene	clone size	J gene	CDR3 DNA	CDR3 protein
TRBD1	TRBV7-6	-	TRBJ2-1	TGTGCCAGCAGCTCCGGGACAGGCGCTTACAATGAGCAGTTCTTC	CASSSGTGAYNEQFF
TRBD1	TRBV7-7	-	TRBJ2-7	TGTGCCAGCAGCTTTCGACAGGGTCCTTCCTACGAGCAGTACTTC	CASSFRQGPSYEQYF
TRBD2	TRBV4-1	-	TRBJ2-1	TGCGCCAGCAGCCAAGATAAGACTAGCGGGATCAATGAGCAGTTCTTC	CASSQDKTSGINEQFF
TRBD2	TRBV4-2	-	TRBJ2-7	TGTGCCAGCAGGCTAGCGGGAGGGCCTTACGAGCAGTACTTC	CASRLAGGPYEQYF
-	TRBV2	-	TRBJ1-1	TGTGCCAGCAGTGCGGTCCGGGTGGGCACTGAAGCTTTCTTT	CASSAVRVGTEAFF
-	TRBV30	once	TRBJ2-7	TGTGCCTGGAGCGGTCAGGGGAAGGGCGAGCAGTACTTC	CAWSGQGKGEQYF
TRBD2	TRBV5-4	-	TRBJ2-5	TGTGCAGCCGGACTAGCGGAAGAGACCCAGTACTTC	CAAGLAEETQYF
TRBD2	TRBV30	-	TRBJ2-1	TGTGCCTGGAGTCGGGCAGCGGGAGGTCGCAATGAGCAGTTCTTC	CAWSRAAGGRNEQFF
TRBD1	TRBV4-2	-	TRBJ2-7	TGTGCCAGCAGCCCACTCCTGGGACAGAGGGGCGAGCAGTACTTC	CASSPLLGQRGEQYF
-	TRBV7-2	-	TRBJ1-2	TGTGCCAGCAGCTTATTTTCAGGTTCGGTTCCTAACTATGGCTACACCTTC	CASSLFSGSVPNYGYTF
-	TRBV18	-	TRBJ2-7	TGTGCCAGCTCACCTGACAGAGAGCAGTACTTC	CASSPDREQYF
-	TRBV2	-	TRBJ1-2	TGTGCCAGCAGTGAAGCGCGAGGCCTTTATGGCTACACCTTC	CASSEARGLYGYTF
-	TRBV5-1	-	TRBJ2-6	TGCGCCAGCAGCTTTGGGCAGTCTGGGGCCAACGTCCTGACTTTC	CASSFGQSGANVLTF